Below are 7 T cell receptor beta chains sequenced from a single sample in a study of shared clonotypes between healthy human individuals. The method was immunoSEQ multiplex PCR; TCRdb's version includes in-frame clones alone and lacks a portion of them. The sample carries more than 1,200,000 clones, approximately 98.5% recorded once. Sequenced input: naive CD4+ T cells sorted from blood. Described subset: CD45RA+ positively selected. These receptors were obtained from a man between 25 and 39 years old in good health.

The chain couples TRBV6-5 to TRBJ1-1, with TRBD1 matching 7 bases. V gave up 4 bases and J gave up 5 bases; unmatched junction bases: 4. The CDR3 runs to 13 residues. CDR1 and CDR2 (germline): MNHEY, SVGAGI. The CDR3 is CASSSLRGTEAFF. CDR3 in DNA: TGTGCCAGCAGTTCCCTCAGGGGGACTGAAGCTTTCTTT.

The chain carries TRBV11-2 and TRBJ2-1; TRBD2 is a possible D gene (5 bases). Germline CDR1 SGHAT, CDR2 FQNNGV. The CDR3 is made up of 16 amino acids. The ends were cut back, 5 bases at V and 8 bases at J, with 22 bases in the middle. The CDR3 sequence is CASSREAGIMYDEQFF. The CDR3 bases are TGTGCCAGCAGCCGAGAGGCGGGTATTATGTATGATGAGCAGTTCTTC.

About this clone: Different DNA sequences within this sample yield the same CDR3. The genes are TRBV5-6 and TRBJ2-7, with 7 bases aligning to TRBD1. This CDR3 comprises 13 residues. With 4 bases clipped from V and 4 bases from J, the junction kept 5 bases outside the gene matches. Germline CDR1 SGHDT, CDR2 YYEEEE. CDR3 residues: CASSLDRAYEQYF. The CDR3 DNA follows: TGTGCCAGCAGCCTTGACAGGGCATACGAGCAGTACTTC.

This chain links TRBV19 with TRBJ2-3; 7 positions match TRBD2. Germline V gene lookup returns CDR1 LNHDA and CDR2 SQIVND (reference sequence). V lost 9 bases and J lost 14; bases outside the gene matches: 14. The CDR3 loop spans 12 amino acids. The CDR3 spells CASRPGAGELYF. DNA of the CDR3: TGTGCCAGCCGCCCCGGGGCGGGAGAACTGTATTTT.

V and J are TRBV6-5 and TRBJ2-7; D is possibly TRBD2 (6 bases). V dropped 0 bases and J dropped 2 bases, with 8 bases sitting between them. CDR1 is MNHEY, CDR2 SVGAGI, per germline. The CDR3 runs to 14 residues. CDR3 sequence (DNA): TGTGCCAGCAGTTACTCGCGGGGCCCCTACGAGCAGTACTTC. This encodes CASSYSRGPYEQYF.

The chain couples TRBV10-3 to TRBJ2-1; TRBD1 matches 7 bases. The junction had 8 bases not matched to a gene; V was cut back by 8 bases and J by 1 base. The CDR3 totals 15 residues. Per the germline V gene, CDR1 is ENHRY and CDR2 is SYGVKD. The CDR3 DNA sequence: TGTGCCATCGGTACTACAGGGGTGTCCTACAATGAGCAGTTCTTC. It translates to CAIGTTGVSYNEQFF.

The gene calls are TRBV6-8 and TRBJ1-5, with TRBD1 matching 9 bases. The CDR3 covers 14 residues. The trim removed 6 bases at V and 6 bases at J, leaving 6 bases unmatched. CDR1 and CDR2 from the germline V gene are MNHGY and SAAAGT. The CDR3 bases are TGTGCCAGCAGCGGGGACAGGGCACGTCAGCCCCAGCATTTT. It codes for CASSGDRARQPQHF.